These T cell receptor beta chains were read from a single sample in a study of T cells in Graves' hyperthyroidism and ophthalmopathy. TCRdb re-called the multiplex PCR reads through MiXCR, storing one row per CDR3 protein. This sample has about 340,000 distinct CDR3 sequences; under 25% occur once, and the top ten carry about 50%. The sequenced material came from blood. These receptors all stem from a woman between 45 and 65 years old with Graves' hyperthyroidism. The CDR3 runs from the conserved cysteine through the conserved F or W. D genes are given only for firm matches. A row's size may be missing; if present it is once, few, many or a size class.

- TRBJ1-4 TRBV18 TRBD1 CASSPGTGRGTNEKLFF TGTGCCAGCTCACCCGGGACAGGACGGGGCACTAATGAAAAACTGTTTTTT
- TRBJ1-4 TRBV14 TRBD1 CASSQDLGGGREKLFF TGTGCCAGCAGCCAAGATCTGGGAGGGGGCAGAGAAAAACTGTTTTTT
- TRBJ2-7 TRBV3-1 TRBD1 CASSPPPGQGDYEQYF TGTGCCAGCAGCCCTCCCCCTGGACAGGGAGACTACGAGCAGTACTTC
- TRBJ1-6 TRBV20-1 TRBD1 CSAGQGAAYNSPLHF TGCAGTGCTGGACAGGGGGCCGCCTATAATTCACCCCTCCACTTT
- TRBJ1-2 TRBV20-1 TRBD1 CSARGSSRGRDGYTF TGCAGTGCTAGAGGCTCGTCCAGGGGGCGAGATGGCTACACCTTC
many TRBJ1-1 TRBV2 - CASSGTGTTEAFF TGTGCCAGCAGTGGTACAGGGACCACTGAAGCTTTCTTT
many TRBJ2-1 TRBV28 TRBD2 CATVVASGRGEQFF TGTGCCACCGTGGTGGCTAGCGGGAGAGGTGAGCAGTTCTTC
- TRBJ1-2 TRBV4-1 - CASSQDAGRVQGYTF TGCGCCAGCAGCCAAGACGCAGGGAGAGTTCAGGGCTACACCTTC
few TRBJ1-4 TRBV11-3 - CASSLRPGNEKLFF TGTGCCAGCAGCTTGCGGCCAGGGAATGAAAAACTGTTTTTT
many TRBJ2-7 TRBV7-8 TRBD2 CASSLRSLAGGLNHEQYF TGTGCCAGCAGCTTGCGTTCTCTAGCGGGAGGGCTAAATCACGAGCAGTACTTC
once TRBJ1-6 TRBV4-1 - CASSQAAGSSYNSPLHF TGCGCCAGCAGCCAAGCGGCCGGGAGCTCCTATAATTCACCCCTCCACTTT
- TRBJ2-2 TRBV27 - CASAGGYGTGELFF TGTGCCAGCGCTGGGGGCTATGGCACCGGGGAGCTGTTTTTT
- TRBJ1-1 TRBV4-2 - CASSQEGTRNTEAFF TGTGCCAGCAGCCAAGAGGGGACCCGGAACACTGAAGCTTTCTTT
few TRBJ2-1 TRBV28 TRBD2 CASSSLIAGTYNEQFF TGTGCCAGCAGTTCCCTTATAGCGGGAACCTACAATGAGCAGTTCTTC
once TRBJ1-5 TRBV19 - CASRPVSNQPQHF TGTGCCAGTCGACCTGTCAGCAATCAGCCCCAGCATTTT
many TRBJ1-2 TRBV12-3/TRBV12-4 TRBD1 CASSSRTGANYGYTF TGTGCCAGCAGTAGCCGGACAGGGGCCAACTATGGCTACACCTTC
few TRBJ1-1 TRBV7-3 - CASSPITLLQGSTEAFF TGTGCCAGCAGCCCTATAACTCTACTCCAGGGTAGCACTGAAGCTTTCTTT
many TRBJ2-1 TRBV12-3/TRBV12-4 - CASRDWPSGYEQFF TGTGCCAGCCGTGACTGGCCCAGTGGCTATGAGCAGTTCTTC
few TRBJ1-2 TRBV30 - CAWTPLKGPSGGYTF TGTGCCTGGACCCCGCTAAAGGGCCCCAGCGGCGGCTACACCTTC
many TRBJ2-1 TRBV6-1 TRBD2 CASSRVSGTGSYNEQFF TGTGCCAGCAGTAGGGTGAGCGGGACGGGGTCCTACAATGAGCAGTTCTTC
many TRBJ2-3 TRBV7-3 TRBD2 CASSLSGGEDTQYF TGTGCCAGCAGCTTAAGCGGGGGTGAAGATACGCAGTATTTT
few TRBJ1-4 TRBV18 - CASSPGTVNEKLFF TGTGCCAGCTCACCCGGGACGGTGAATGAAAAACTGTTTTTT
many TRBJ1-1 TRBV20-1 TRBD1 CSARAGQGGAQAFF TGCAGTGCTAGAGCTGGACAGGGAGGGGCTCAAGCTTTCTTT
- TRBJ2-2 TRBV5-5 - CASSLALTRDLSGELFF TGCGCCAGCAGCTTGGCCCTCACCAGGGATTTATCCGGGGAGCTGTTTTTT
few TRBJ1-1 TRBV5-6 TRBD1 CASSRTGGARTEAFF TGTGCCAGCAGCCGGACAGGGGGCGCGAGGACTGAAGCTTTCTTT
few TRBJ1-2 TRBV6-7 - CASSCGTYYGYTF TGTGCCAGCAGTTGCGGGACGTACTATGGCTACACCTTC
many TRBJ1-6 TRBV27 TRBD1 CASGTGSSYNSPLHF TGTGCCAGCGGGACAGGGAGCTCCTATAATTCACCCCTCCACTTT
many TRBJ1-3 TRBV12-3/TRBV12-4 - CASNQQGSGNTIYF TGTGCCAGCAACCAACAGGGCTCTGGAAACACCATATATTTT
- TRBJ2-3 TRBV5-1 TRBD2 CASSLSGGSDTQYF TGCGCCAGCAGCTTGTCGGGAGGATCAGATACGCAGTATTTT
many TRBJ1-5 TRBV6-1 TRBD1 CASTGTGRGQPQHF TGTGCCAGCACTGGGACAGGGAGGGGTCAGCCCCAGCATTTT
many TRBJ2-3 TRBV3-1 TRBD2 CASSQDPASGTSTDTQYF TGTGCCAGCAGCCAAGATCCCGCTAGCGGAACAAGCACAGATACGCAGTATTTT
- TRBJ2-3 TRBV30 TRBD2 CAWTRLAFASTDTQYF TGTGCCTGGACCCGACTAGCGTTCGCTAGCACAGATACGCAGTATTTT
few TRBJ2-4 TRBV5-5 - CASSLDRTSAKNIQYF TGTGCCAGCAGCCTTGACAGAACTTCAGCCAAAAACATTCAGTACTTC
- TRBJ2-7 TRBV7-8 - CASSQTGLTYEQYF TGTGCCAGCAGCCAGACGGGACTCACCTACGAGCAGTACTTC
many TRBJ1-5 TRBV6-1 - CASSGRQLHRNQPQHF TGTGCCAGCAGTGGCCGACAGCTCCATCGCAATCAGCCCCAGCATTTT
few TRBJ1-4 TRBV10-2 - CASSHLSEKLFF TGCGCCAGCAGCCATCTTTCCGAAAAACTGTTTTTT
- TRBJ2-2 TRBV7-6 TRBD1 CASSHRDRVTGELFF TGTGCCAGCAGCCACCGGGACAGGGTCACCGGGGAGCTGTTTTTT
many TRBJ2-2 TRBV28 - CASRASTGWVTGELFF TGTGCCAGCCGCGCTTCTACAGGGTGGGTCACCGGGGAGCTGTTTTTT
many TRBJ2-7 TRBV30 - CAWRAKGTYEQYF TGTGCCTGGAGGGCCAAGGGAACCTACGAGCAGTACTTC
many TRBJ2-1 TRBV9 - CASSVGAGTFAYNEQFF TGTGCCAGCAGCGTAGGGGCAGGGACCTTTGCCTACAATGAGCAGTTCTTC
- TRBJ1-3 TRBV18 TRBD1 CASSPHWTGAGNTIYF TGTGCCAGCTCACCTCACTGGACAGGGGCTGGAAACACCATATATTTT
few TRBJ2-3 TRBV6-1 TRBD2 CASGAGGLTQADTQYF TGTGCCTCCGGGGCGGGAGGCCTAACTCAAGCAGATACGCAGTATTTT
many TRBJ1-1 TRBV5-1 TRBD1 CASSLWDRGIRNTEAFF TGCGCCAGCAGCTTGTGGGACAGGGGAATCCGGAACACTGAAGCTTTCTTT
many TRBJ1-4 TRBV2 TRBD1 CAIGTGREKLFF TGTGCCATCGGGACAGGGCGAGAAAAACTGTTTTTT
few TRBJ2-1 TRBV6-1 TRBD1 CASSDAGTGVNEQFF TGTGCCAGCAGTGACGCCGGGACAGGGGTCAATGAGCAGTTCTTC
many TRBJ2-6 TRBV2 TRBD1 CASHTQGAGANVLTF TGTGCCAGCCACACTCAGGGGGCTGGGGCCAACGTCCTGACTTTC
few TRBJ2-7 TRBV15 - CATSRDRGVYEQYF TGTGCCACCAGCAGAGATCGTGGAGTCTACGAGCAGTACTTC
- TRBJ1-1 TRBV15 - CATKRGGTNTEAFF TGTGCCACCAAAAGGGGGGGCACCAACACTGAAGCTTTCTTT
many TRBJ2-7 TRBV5-1 - CASAKKGQPSSYEQYF TGCGCCAGCGCAAAAAAAGGACAGCCGAGCTCCTACGAGCAGTACTTC
- TRBJ2-1 TRBV10-3 TRBD2 CAISAREGTSGAYEQFF TGTGCCATCAGTGCCAGGGAAGGGACTAGCGGGGCCTATGAGCAGTTCTTC
many TRBJ1-5 TRBV30 - CAWSVGLNQPQHF TGTGCCTGGAGTGTAGGACTCAATCAGCCCCAGCATTTT